The entry that follows covers one T cell receptor (beta chain) sequence. This specimen comes from a study of cytomegalovirus exposure and HLA in healthy donors. Whole-study context: Ancestry clustering placed more than 80% of approximately 420 genotyped donors in the Caucasian-associated cluster.

The CDR3 covers 15 residues. Trimming removed 9 bases from V and 3 bases from J; junction bases left unmatched: 12. Germline assignment: CDR1 SNHLY and CDR2 FYNNEI. PCR used 60 Vbeta primers and 13 Jbeta primers. The assay was immunoSEQ multiplex PCR, and TCRdb's table has in-frame clones only and misses some. The listing records about 35,000 clones. Sample: PBMCs. The chain employs TRBV2 and TRBJ1-2, with 8 bases matching TRBD1. This TCR was sampled from a middle-aged woman in good health and CMV-seropositive. The CDR3: CASKAGQGPYYGYTF. The CDR3 nucleotides read TGTGCCAGTAAAGCCGGACAGGGCCCCTACTATGGCTACACCTTC.